The T cell receptor (beta chain) described here comes from a study of metastatic and nonmetastatic thyroid tumors. Treatment of any kind had been given to no patient before thyroid surgery. TCRdb re-analyzed the PCR reads using MiXCR. The table has some 6,900 clones, 30% to 35% seen once; the top ten hold less than 50%. J gave up 4 bases and V 4 bases, and 8 bases lay outside the gene matches. Per germline, CDR1 SGHRS and CDR2 YFSETQ. This CDR3 contains 15 residues. This chain connects TRBV5-1 to TRBJ1-3; 7 bases match TRBD1. Material: tumor tissue. This TCR derives from a female donor with papillary thyroid cancer or a benign thyroid nodule (not recorded which). Some clones in this sample may be carry-over from other donors' samples. The CDR3 protein is CASSQEGARGNTIYF. The CDR3 DNA sequence: TGCGCCAGCAGCCAGGAGGGGGCCCGGGGAAACACCATATATTTT.